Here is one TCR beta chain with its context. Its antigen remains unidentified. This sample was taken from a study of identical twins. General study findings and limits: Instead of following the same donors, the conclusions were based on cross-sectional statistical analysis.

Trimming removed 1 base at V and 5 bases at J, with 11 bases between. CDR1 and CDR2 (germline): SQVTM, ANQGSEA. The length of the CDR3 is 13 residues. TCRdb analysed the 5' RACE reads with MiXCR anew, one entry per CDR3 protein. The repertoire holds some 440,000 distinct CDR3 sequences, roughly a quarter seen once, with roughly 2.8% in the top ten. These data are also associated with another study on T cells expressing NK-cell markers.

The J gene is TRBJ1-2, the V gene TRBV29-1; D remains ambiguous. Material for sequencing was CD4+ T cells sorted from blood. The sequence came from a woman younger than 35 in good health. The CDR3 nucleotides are TGCAGCGTTGAAGTACGTGGACGGTATGGCTACACCTTC. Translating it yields CSVEVRGRYGYTF. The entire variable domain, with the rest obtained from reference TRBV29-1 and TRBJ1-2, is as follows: SAVISQKPSRDICQRGTSLTIQCQVDSQVTMMFWYRQQPGQSLTLIATANQGSEATYESGFVIDKFPISRPNLTFSTLTVSNMSPEDSSIYLCSVEVRGRYGYTFGSGTRLTVV.